Listed below are T cell receptor beta chains from one sample, sequenced in a study of cytomegalovirus exposure and HLA in healthy donors. The data were produced by immunoSEQ multiplex PCR, yet TCRdb's version contains in-frame clones alone and is incomplete. This table holds around 70,000 clones. The sample comprised PBMCs. The receptors here all came from a woman aged 25-40 years in good health and CMV-seronegative. The conserved cysteine and the conserved F or W are not part of the CDR3 here.

J gene: TRBJ2-7
V gene: TRBV23-1
CDR3 protein: ASSQSRYEQY

J gene: TRBJ1-6
V gene: TRBV27
CDR3 protein: ASKGSGRNSPLH

J gene: TRBJ2-7
V gene: TRBV6-5
CDR3 protein: ASSRDYEQY

J gene: TRBJ2-2
V gene: TRBV7-8
CDR3 protein: ASSPTYIGGSNTGELF

J gene: TRBJ1-2
V gene: TRBV15
CDR3 protein: ATSRDLGTGGNYGYT

J gene: TRBJ2-7
V gene: TRBV7-2
CDR3 protein: ASSFQGREQY

J gene: TRBJ1-6
V gene: TRBV6-5
CDR3 protein: ASSYEGGHNSPLH

J gene: TRBJ1-4
V gene: TRBV7-9
CDR3 protein: ASSSRNGAQGEKLF

J gene: TRBJ1-2
V gene: TRBV6-6
CDR3 protein: ASRAGTATYLYGYT

J gene: TRBJ2-7
V gene: TRBV6-1
CDR3 protein: ASSDEGGGSYEQY

J gene: TRBJ2-1
V gene: TRBV27
CDR3 protein: ASTRGTGWNEQF

J gene: TRBJ1-4
V gene: TRBV6-5
CDR3 protein: ASSSISGGEKLF

J gene: TRBJ1-2
V gene: TRBV6-6
CDR3 protein: ASSYLRTGLAGYT

J gene: TRBJ2-7
V gene: TRBV9
CDR3 protein: ASSVGSGGYEQY

J gene: TRBJ1-5
V gene: TRBV19
CDR3 protein: ASSIPPRTGLVQPQH

J gene: TRBJ2-1
V gene: TRBV6-5
CDR3 protein: ASSYGEEMHNEQF

J gene: TRBJ2-7
V gene: TRBV9
CDR3 protein: ASSPGTRDYEQY

J gene: TRBJ2-7
V gene: TRBV18
CDR3 protein: ASSPVSYEQY

J gene: TRBJ1-4
V gene: TRBV4-2
CDR3 protein: ASSQGEGAGATNEKLF

J gene: TRBJ2-3
V gene: TRBV5-1
CDR3 protein: ASSFVSRADTQY

J gene: TRBJ2-7
V gene: TRBV7-9
CDR3 protein: ASSLVLAGVYEQY

J gene: TRBJ1-1
V gene: TRBV4-1
CDR3 protein: ASSQVHLTGAF

J gene: TRBJ2-1
V gene: TRBV4-1
CDR3 protein: ASSQGWGGTSYNEQF

J gene: TRBJ2-7
V gene: TRBV9
CDR3 protein: ASSVSSISYEQY

J gene: TRBJ2-1
V gene: TRBV30
CDR3 protein: AWKASGRRADNEQF

J gene: TRBJ2-3
V gene: TRBV27
CDR3 protein: ASSSQTSADTQY

J gene: TRBJ2-1
V gene: TRBV5-1
CDR3 protein: ASSRPSDSYNEQF

J gene: TRBJ1-1
V gene: TRBV6-5
CDR3 protein: ATARDLDTEAF

J gene: TRBJ1-1
V gene: TRBV5-1
CDR3 protein: ASSYLPNTEAF

J gene: TRBJ1-6
V gene: TRBV5-6
CDR3 protein: ASSFRTGGNSPLH

J gene: TRBJ2-1
V gene: TRBV4-3
CDR3 protein: ASSPRGQGVGNEQF

J gene: TRBJ2-1
V gene: TRBV9
CDR3 protein: ASSGLAGLVEQF

J gene: TRBJ1-3
V gene: TRBV29-1
CDR3 protein: SYTGAEGNTIY

J gene: TRBJ2-5
V gene: TRBV30
CDR3 protein: AWSHQGLQETQY

J gene: TRBJ2-1
V gene: TRBV6-1
CDR3 protein: ASKINREPYNEQF

J gene: TRBJ1-4
V gene: TRBV6-1
CDR3 protein: ASTARRGESEKLF

J gene: TRBJ1-1
V gene: TRBV10-3
CDR3 protein: AIRMTVGTEAF

J gene: TRBJ2-7
V gene: TRBV11-1
CDR3 protein: ASSLNRGSAYEQY

J gene: TRBJ1-4
V gene: TRBV4-3
CDR3 protein: ASSSYNRSPNEKLF

J gene: TRBJ1-2
V gene: TRBV5-1
CDR3 protein: ASSLRTDYGYT